This T cell receptor (beta chain) is drawn from a study of blood T cell repertoires in COVID-19. The CDR3 has 16 residues. Germline V lookup: CDR1 SSHAT, CDR2 FNYEAQ (reference sequence). Regarding this clone: The germline gene is not matched at one end of the junction; a read error may be the cause.

In the authors' workflow: Using reference gene primer amplification, nucleated cell counts were estimated. Method: immunoSEQ multiplex PCR; TCRdb's copy keeps in-frame clones and lacks some. V, J and clone size reflect that table, while D and trimming were determined from the DNA. Among 150,000 to 180,000 clones listed, about 90% were seen once. The chain uses TRBV7-7 and TRBJ2-5, with 13 bases lining up with TRBD2. This TCR was recovered from a man aged 45-60 years with acute or convalescent COVID-19. The source material was peripheral blood. The DNA for the CDR3 is TGTGCTAGCAGCCCGGGACTAGCGGGGCCCCAAGAGACCCAGTACTTC. Protein: CASSPGLAGPQETQYF.